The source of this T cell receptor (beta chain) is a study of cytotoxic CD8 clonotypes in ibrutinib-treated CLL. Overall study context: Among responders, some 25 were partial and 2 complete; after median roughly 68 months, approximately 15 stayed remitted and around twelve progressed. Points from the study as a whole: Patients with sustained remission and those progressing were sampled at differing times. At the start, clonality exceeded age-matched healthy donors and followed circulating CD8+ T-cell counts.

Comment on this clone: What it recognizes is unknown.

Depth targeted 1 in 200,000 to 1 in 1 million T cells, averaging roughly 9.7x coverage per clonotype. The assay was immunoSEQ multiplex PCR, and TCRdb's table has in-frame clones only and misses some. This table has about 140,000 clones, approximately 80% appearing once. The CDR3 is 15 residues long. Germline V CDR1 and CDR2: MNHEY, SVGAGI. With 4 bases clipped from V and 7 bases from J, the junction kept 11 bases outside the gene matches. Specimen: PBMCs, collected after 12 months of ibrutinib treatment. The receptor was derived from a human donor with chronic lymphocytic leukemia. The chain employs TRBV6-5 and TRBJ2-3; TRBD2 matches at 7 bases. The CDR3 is CASSLGGDSPNTQYF. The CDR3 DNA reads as TGTGCCAGCAGTTTGGGGGGGGATTCACCAAATACGCAGTATTTT.